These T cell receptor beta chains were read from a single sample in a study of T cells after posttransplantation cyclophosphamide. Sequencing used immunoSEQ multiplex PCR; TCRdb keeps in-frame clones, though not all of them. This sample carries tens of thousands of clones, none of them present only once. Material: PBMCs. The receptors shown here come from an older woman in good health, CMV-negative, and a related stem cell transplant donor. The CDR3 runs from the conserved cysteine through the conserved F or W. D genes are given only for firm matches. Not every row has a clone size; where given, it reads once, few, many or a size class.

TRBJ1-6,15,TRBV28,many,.,TGTGCCAGCAGTTTAGGCGGGGGTAGGAATTCACCCCTCCACTTT,CASSLGGGRNSPLHF
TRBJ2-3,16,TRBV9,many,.,TGTGCCAGCAGCGCCCGCTGGACAGAAAGCACAGATACGCAGTATTTT,CASSARWTESTDTQYF
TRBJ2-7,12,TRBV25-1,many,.,TGTGCCAGCAGTGATTACGCCGGCGAGCAGTACTTC,CASSDYAGEQYF
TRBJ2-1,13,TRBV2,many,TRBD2,TGTGCCAGCCGGACTATACTAGCGGGAGGGGAGTTCTTC,CASRTILAGGEFF
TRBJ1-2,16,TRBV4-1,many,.,TGCGCCAGCAGCTCTTTCCGGGACAACGCCGGCTATGGCTACACCTTC,CASSSFRDNAGYGYTF
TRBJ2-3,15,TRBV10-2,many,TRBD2,TGCGCCAGCAGTGATGGACTAGCGGGGGCAGATACGCAGTATTTT,CASSDGLAGADTQYF
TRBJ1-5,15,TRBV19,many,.,TGTGCCAGTAGTACCGGGACAAGGGGTATTGGGCCCCAGCATTTT,CASSTGTRGIGPQHF
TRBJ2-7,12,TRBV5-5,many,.,TGTGCCAGCAGCTTAGACTTGAACGAGCAGTACTTC,CASSLDLNEQYF
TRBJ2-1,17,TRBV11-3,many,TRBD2,TGTGCCAGCAGCTTAGGAGGGACTAGCGGGAGTTTCGATGAGCAGTTCTTC,CASSLGGTSGSFDEQFF
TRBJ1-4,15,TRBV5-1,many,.,TGCGCCAGCAGCTTGGGGGCTCGGGGGGATGAAAAACTGTTTTTT,CASSLGARGDEKLFF
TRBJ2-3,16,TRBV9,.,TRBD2,TGTGCCAGCAGCTCTCGACTAGCTGTCGGCACAGATACGCAGTATTTT,CASSSRLAVGTDTQYF
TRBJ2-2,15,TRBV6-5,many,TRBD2,TGTGCCAGCAGACCGAGCGGGATGAACACCGGGGAGCTGTTTTTT,CASRPSGMNTGELFF
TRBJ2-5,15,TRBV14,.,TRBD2,TGTGCCAGCAGCCGACTAGCGGGGGCTCAAGAGACCCAGTACTTC,CASSRLAGAQETQYF
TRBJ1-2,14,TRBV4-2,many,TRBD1,TGTGCCAGCAGCCTTTACCCCCGGGACAGGGTCTACACCTTC,CASSLYPRDRVYTF
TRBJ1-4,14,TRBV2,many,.,TGTGCCAGCAGGTCTTTTGGAGGGAGGGAAAAACTGTTTTTT,CASRSFGGREKLFF
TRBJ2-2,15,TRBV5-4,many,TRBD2,TGTGCCAGCAGCTCTAGCGGCCCGAACACCGAGGAGCTGTTTTTT,CASSSSGPNTEELFF
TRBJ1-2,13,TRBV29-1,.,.,TGCAGCGTTGATGGAGGCGTAGGGTATGGCTACACCTTC,CSVDGGVGYGYTF
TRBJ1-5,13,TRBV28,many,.,TGTGCCAGCAGGCACGGGGACTGGCAGCCCCAGCATTTT,CASRHGDWQPQHF
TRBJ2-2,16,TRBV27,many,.,TGTGCCAGCAGTTTATTAGGAATAGGGGACACCGGGGAGCTGTTTTTT,CASSLLGIGDTGELFF
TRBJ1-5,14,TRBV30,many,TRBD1,TGTGCCTGGCAAGCTAAGGGGGCGCGTCAGCCCCAGCATTTT,CAWQAKGARQPQHF
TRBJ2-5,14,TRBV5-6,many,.,TGTGCCAGCAGCTTCTGGGGCGGAGGGGAGACCCAGTACTTC,CASSFWGGGETQYF
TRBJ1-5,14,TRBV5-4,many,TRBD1,TGTGCCAGCAGTAAACAGGGGTCCAATCAGCCCCAGCATTTT,CASSKQGSNQPQHF